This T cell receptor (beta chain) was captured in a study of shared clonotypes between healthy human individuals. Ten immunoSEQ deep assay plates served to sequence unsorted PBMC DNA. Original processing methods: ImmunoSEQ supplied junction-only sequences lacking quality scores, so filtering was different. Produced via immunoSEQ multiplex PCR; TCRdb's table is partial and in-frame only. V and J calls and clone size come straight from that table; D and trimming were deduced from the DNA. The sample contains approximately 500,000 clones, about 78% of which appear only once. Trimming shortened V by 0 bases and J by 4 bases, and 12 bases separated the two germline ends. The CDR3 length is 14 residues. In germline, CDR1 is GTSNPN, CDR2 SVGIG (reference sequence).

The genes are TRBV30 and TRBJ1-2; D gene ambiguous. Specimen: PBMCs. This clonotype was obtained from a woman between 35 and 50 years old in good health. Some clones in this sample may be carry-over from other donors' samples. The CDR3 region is CAWSVRQRGYGYTF. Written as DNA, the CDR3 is TGTGCCTGGAGTGTACGGCAGCGCGGCTATGGCTACACCTTC.